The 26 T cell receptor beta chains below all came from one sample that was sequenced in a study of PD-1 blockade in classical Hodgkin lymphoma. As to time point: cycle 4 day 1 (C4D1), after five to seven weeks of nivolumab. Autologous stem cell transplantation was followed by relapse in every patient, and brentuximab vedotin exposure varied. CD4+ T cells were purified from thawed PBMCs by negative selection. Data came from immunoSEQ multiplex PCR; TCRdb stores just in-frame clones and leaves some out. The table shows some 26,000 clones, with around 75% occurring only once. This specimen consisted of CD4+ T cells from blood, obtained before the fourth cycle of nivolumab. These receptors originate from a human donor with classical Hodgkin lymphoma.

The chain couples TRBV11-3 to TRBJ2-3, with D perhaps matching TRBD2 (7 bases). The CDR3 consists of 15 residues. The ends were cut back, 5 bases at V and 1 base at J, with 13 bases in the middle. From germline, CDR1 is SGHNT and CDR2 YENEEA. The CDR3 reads CASSRGEGGTDTQYF. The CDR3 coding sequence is TGTGCCAGCAGCCGGGGGGAGGGGGGCACAGATACGCAGTATTTT.

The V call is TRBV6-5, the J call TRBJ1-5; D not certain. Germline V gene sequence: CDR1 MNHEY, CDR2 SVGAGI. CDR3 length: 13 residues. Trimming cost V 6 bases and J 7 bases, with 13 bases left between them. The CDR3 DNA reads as TGTGCCAGCAGCCAATCGAAGGAGCAGCCCCAGCATTTT. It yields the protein CASSQSKEQPQHF.

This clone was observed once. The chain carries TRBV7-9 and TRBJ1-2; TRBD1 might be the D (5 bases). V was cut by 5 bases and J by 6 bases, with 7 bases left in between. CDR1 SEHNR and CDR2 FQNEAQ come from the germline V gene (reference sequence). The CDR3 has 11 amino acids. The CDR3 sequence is CASSQGDGYTF. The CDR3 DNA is TGTGCCAGCAGCCAGGGAGATGGCTACACCTTC.

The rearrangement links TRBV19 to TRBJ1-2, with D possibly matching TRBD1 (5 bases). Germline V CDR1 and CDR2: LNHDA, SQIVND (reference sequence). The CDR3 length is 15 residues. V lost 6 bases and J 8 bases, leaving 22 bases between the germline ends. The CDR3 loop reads CASSLQRGPAGGYTF. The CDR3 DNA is TGTGCCAGTAGCCTGCAGAGGGGCCCGGCAGGAGGCTACACCTTC. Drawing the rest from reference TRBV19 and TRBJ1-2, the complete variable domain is DGGITQSPKYLFRKEGQNVTLSCEQNLNHDAMYWYRQDPGQGLRLIYYSQIVNDFQKGDIAEGYSVSREKKESFPLTVTSAQKNPTAFYLCASSLQRGPAGGYTFGSGTRLTVV.

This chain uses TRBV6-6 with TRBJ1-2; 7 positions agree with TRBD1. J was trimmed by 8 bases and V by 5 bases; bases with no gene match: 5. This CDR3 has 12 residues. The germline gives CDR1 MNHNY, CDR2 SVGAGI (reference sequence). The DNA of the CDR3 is TGTGCCAGCAGTGCACAGGGGACCGGCTACACCTTC. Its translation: CASSAQGTGYTF.

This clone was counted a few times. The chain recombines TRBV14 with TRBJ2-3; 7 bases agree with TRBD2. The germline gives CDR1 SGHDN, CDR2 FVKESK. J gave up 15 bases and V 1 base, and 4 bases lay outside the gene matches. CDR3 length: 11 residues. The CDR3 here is CASSQGTSYYF. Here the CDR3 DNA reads TGTGCCAGCAGCCAAGGGACTAGTTACTATTTT.

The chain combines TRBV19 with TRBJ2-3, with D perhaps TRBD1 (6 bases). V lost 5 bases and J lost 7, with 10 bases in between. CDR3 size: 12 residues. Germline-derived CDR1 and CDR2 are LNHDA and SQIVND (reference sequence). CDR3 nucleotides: TGTGCCAGTAGTGCCACAGGGTATACGCAGTATTTT. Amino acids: CASSATGYTQYF.

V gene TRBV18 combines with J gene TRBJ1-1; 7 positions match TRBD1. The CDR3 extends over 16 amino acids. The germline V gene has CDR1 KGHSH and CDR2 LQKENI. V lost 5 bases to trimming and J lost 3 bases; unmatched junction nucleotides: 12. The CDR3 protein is CASSSSQGIWDTEAFF. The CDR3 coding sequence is TGTGCCAGCTCATCGTCACAGGGGATTTGGGACACTGAAGCTTTCTTT.

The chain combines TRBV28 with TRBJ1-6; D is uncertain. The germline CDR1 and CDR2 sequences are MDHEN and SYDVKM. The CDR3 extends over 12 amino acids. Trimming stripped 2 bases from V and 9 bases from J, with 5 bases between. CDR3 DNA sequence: TGTGCCAGCAGTTTACGGGCTTCACCCCTCCACTTT. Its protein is CASSLRASPLHF.

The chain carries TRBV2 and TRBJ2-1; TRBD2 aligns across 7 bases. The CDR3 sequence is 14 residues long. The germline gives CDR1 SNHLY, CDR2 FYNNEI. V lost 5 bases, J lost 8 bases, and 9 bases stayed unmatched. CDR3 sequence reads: CASSLGLVVDEQFF. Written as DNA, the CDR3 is TGTGCCAGCAGTCTAGGACTAGTGGTGGATGAGCAGTTCTTC.

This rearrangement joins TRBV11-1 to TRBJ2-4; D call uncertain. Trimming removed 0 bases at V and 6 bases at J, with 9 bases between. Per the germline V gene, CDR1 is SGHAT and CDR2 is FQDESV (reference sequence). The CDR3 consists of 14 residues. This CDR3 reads CASSLAGKGNIQYF. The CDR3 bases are TGTGCCAGCAGCTTAGCAGGGAAGGGAAACATTCAGTACTTC.

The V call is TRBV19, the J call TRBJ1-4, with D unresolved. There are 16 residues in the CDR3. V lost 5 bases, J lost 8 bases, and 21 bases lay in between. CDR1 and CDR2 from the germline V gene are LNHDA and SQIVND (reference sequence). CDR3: CASSSPRDGDNEKLFF. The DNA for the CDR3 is TGTGCCAGTAGTTCACCACGCGATGGAGACAACGAAAAACTGTTTTTT.

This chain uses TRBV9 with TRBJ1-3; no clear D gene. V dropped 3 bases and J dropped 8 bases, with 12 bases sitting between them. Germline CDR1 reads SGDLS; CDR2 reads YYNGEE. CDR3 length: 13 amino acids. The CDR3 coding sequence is TGTGCCAGCAGCGAGCAGCTCTTAGACACCATATATTTT. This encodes CASSEQLLDTIYF.

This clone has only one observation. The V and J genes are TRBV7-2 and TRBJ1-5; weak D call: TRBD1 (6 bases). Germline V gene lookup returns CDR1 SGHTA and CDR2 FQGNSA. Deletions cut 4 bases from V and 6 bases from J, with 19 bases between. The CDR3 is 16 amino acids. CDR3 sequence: CASSSTYRAGSQPQHF. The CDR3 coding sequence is TGTGCCAGCAGCTCGACCTACAGGGCCGGAAGTCAGCCCCAGCATTTT.

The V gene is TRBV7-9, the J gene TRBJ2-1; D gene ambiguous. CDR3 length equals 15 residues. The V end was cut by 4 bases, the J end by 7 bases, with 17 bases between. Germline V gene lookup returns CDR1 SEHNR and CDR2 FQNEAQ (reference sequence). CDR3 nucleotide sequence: TGTGCCAGCAGCTCCCGGATGGGATTGGGGAATGAGCAGTTCTTC. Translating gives CASSSRMGLGNEQFF. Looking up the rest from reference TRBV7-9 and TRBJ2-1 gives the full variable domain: DTGVSQNPRHKITKRGQNVTFRCDPISEHNRLYWYRQTLGQGPEFLTYFQNEAQLEKSRLLSDRFSAERPKGSFSTLEIQRTEQGDSAMYLCASSSRMGLGNEQFFGPGTRLTVL.

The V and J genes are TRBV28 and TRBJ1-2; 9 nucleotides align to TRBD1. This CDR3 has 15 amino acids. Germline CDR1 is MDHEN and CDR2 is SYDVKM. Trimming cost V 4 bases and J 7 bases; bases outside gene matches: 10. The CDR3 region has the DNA TGTGCCAGCAGTTCCACGACAACAGGGGGCGTTGGCTACACCTTC. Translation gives CASSSTTTGGVGYTF.

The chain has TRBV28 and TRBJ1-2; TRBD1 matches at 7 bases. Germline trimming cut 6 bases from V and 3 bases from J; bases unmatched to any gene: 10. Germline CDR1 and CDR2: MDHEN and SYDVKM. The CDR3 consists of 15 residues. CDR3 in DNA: TGTGCCAGCAGCAAAACAGGGGCTAGTTACTATGGCTACACCTTC. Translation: CASSKTGASYYGYTF.

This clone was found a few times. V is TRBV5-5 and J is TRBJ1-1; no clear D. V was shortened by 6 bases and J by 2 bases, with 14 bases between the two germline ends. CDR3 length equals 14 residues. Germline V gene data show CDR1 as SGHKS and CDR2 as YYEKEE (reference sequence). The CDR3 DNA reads TGTGCCAGCACCTTCGGGTTTGCTAACACTGAAGCTTTCTTT. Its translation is CASTFGFANTEAFF.

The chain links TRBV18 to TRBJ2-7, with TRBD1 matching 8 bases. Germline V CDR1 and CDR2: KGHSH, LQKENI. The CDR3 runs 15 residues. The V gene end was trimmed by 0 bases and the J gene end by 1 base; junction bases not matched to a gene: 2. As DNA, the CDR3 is TGTGCCAGCTCACCACCCGGACAGGGTTCCTACGAGCAGTACTTC. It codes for CASSPPGQGSYEQYF.

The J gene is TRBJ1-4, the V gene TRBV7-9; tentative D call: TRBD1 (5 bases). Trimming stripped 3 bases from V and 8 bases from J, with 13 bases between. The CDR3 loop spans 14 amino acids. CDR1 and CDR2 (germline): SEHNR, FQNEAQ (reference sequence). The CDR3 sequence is CASSLGQGVEKLFF. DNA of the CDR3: TGTGCCAGCAGCTTGGGGCAGGGTGTGGAAAAACTGTTTTTT.

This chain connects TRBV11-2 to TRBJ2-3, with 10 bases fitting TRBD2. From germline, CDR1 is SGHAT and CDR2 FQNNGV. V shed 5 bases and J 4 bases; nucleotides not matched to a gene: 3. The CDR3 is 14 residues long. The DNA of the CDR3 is TGTGCCAGCAGCCTGGGACTAGCGTCAGATACGCAGTATTTT. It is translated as CASSLGLASDTQYF.

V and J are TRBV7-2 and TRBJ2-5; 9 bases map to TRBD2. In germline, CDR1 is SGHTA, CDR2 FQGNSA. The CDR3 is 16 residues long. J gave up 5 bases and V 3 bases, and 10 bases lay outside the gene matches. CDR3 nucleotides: TGTGCCAGCAGCTTTAATGCGGGGGGGCCGGGGGAGACCCAGTACTTC. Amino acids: CASSFNAGGPGETQYF.

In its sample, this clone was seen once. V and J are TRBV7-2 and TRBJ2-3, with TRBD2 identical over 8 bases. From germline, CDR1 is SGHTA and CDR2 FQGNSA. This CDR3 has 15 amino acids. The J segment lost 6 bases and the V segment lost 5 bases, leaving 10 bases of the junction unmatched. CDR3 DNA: TGTGCCAGCAGCGCCCAGCGGGGGCCGGGGGATACGCAGTATTTT. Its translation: CASSAQRGPGDTQYF.

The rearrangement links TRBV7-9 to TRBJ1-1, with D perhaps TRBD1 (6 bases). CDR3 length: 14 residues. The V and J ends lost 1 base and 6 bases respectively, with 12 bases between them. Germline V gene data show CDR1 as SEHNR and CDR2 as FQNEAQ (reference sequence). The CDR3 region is CASSLELGGAEAFF. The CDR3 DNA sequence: TGTGCCAGCAGCTTAGAGTTAGGGGGGGCTGAAGCTTTCTTT.

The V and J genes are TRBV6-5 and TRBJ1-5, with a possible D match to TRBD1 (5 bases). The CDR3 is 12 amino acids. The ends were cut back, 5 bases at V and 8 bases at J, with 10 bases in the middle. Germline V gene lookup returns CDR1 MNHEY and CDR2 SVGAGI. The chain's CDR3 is CASSEGYEPQHF. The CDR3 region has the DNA TGTGCCAGCAGTGAGGGGTACGAGCCCCAGCATTTT.

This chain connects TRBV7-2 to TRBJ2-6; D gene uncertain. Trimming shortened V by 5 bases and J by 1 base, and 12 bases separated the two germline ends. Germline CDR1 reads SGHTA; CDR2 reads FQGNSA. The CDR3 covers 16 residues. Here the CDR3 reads CASSLGVVSGANVLTF. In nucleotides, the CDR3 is TGTGCCAGCAGCCTAGGAGTGGTTTCTGGGGCCAACGTCCTGACTTTC. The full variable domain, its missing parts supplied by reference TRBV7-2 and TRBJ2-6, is GAGVSQSPSNKVTEKGKDVELRCDPISGHTALYWYRQSLGQGLEFLIYFQGNSAPDKSGLPSDRFSAERTGGSVSTLTIQRTQQEDSAVYLCASSLGVVSGANVLTFGAGSRLTVL.